Sequencing of this TCR beta chain was carried out in a study of blood T cells in healthy people across ages. The CDR3 is made up of 13 amino acids. Germline lookup yields CDR1 MNHEY and CDR2 SVGAGI. Trimming took off 8 bases at V and 1 base at J, with 10 bases between the two ends. Drawing of peripheral blood yielded about 9.6 milliliters from each donor. Primed by a sample-barcoded 5' primer and a J-beta primer mix, a second PCR proceeded for 7 to 11 cycles. Every cDNA molecule bore a tag from a template-switch adaptor containing 12 random nucleotides. All samples yielded 3 million or more CDR3-containing paired-end reads. Using its own MiXCR run on the 5' RACE reads, TCRdb lists one record per CDR3 protein. This table holds roughly 1.7 million distinct CDR3 sequences, about 35% found once.

This receptor was taken from a woman aged 25 to 39 in good health. What was sequenced was blood. This sequence joins TRBV6-5 and TRBJ2-3; the D is unclear. The CDR3 here is CASAQPGTDTQYF. Written as DNA, the CDR3 is TGTGCCAGCGCCCAACCGGGCACAGATACGCAGTATTTT.